The 4 T cell receptor beta chains reported below all come from one sample, sequenced in a study of cytomegalovirus exposure and HLA in healthy donors (dated by TCRdb to the late 2010s). Preparation of the library involved the immunoSEQ multiplex PCR assay. For the multiplex PCR, a mixture combining 60 forward primers for TCR Vbeta segments and 13 reverse primers for TCR Jbeta segments was used. Entries here come from immuneACCESS through TCRdb and include only in-frame sequences with V and J called. Some clones fail to appear in such tables; in the studies checked, an unresolved V gene covers under half of the shortfall, and the cause of the remainder is unknown. The sample table shows around 120,000 clones, and over 65% are seen once. The ten largest make up about 9.9% of the sample. Sequenced: PBMCs. These TCRs come from a woman aged 45-65 years in good health and CMV-seropositive.

The rearrangement links TRBV20-1 to TRBJ2-3, with D perhaps matching TRBD2 (5 bases). Between the trimmed V and J ends, which lost 7 bases and 4 bases, there was a span of 6 bases. Per the germline V gene, CDR1 is DFQATT and CDR2 is SNEGSKA (reference sequence). The CDR3 has 10 residues. CDR3 coding DNA: TGCAGTGGGACTGCAGATACGCAGTATTTT. It translates to CSGTADTQYF.

The CDR3 nucleotides are TGTGCCAGCAGCTTAGACAGGGGTGATGAGCAGTTCTTC. This gives the protein CASSLDRGDEQFF. The rearrangement links TRBV7-7 to TRBJ2-1; 7 nucleotides line up with TRBD1. Germline CDR1 reads SSHAT; CDR2 reads FNYEAQ (reference sequence). There are 13 residues in the CDR3. V gave up 1 base and J gave up 8 bases; unmatched junction bases: 2.

This chain uses TRBV7-2 with TRBJ1-2; TRBD1 agrees at 9 bases. The junction had 7 bases not matched to a gene; V was cut back by 4 bases and J by 4 bases. The CDR3 runs to 15 residues. Germline V gives CDR1 SGHTA, CDR2 FQGNSA. The CDR3 here is CASSSTGGVSYGYTF. CDR3 DNA: TGTGCCAGCAGCTCGACAGGGGGAGTCAGCTATGGCTACACCTTC.

This chain joins TRBV7-9 and TRBJ1-1, with 7 bases lining up with TRBD1. CDR1 is SEHNR and CDR2 is FQNEAQ in the germline V gene (reference sequence). After removal of 0 bases from V and 5 bases from J, the junction contained 9 bases not matched to a gene. This CDR3 is 16 amino acids long. The chain's CDR3 is CASSLAGGIGVTEAFF. Written as DNA, the CDR3 is TGTGCCAGCAGCTTAGCAGGGGGCATCGGGGTGACTGAAGCTTTCTTT.